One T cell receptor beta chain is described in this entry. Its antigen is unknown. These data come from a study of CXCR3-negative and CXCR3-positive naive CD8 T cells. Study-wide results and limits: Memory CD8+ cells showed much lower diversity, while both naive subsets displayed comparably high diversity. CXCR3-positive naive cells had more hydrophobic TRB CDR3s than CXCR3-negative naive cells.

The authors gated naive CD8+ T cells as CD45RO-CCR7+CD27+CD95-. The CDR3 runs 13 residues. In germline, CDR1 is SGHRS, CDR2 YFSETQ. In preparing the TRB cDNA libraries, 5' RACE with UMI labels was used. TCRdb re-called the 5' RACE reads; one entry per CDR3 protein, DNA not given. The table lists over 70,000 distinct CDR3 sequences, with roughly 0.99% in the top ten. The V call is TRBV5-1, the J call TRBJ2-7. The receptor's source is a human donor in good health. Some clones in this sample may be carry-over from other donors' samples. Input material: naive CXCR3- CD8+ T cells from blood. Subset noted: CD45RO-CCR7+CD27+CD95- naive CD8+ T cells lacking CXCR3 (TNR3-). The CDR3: CASSLAPSYEQYF.